These 16 T cell receptor beta chains were sequenced from one sample in a study of PD-1 blockade in classical Hodgkin lymphoma. Every patient experienced relapse after autologous stem cell transplantation, and brentuximab vedotin exposure varied. Assay: immunoSEQ multiplex PCR; the TCRdb copy retains only in-frame clones and omits some. The data contain 65,000 to 95,000 clones, 75% to 90% of them singletons. The starting material was peripheral blood mononuclear cells (PBMCs), obtained at baseline. The receptors here all came from a human donor with classical Hodgkin lymphoma.

The rearrangement links TRBV27 to TRBJ1-2; 7 nucleotides line up with TRBD1. After removal of 0 bases from V and 5 bases from J, the junction contained 15 bases not matched to a gene. The CDR3 sequence is 18 residues long. CDR1 MNHEY and CDR2 SMNVEV come from the germline V gene (reference sequence). The CDR3 coding sequence is TGTGCCAGCAGTTTATCGAGAGGGGGCGAAAGGTGGAGGTATGGCTACACCTTC. The encoded protein is CASSLSRGGERWRYGYTF.

This chain joins TRBV4-1 and TRBJ1-2; D call uncertain. From germline, CDR1 is MGHRA and CDR2 YSYEKL. There are 14 residues in the CDR3. V was shortened by 1 base and J by 5 bases, with 11 bases between the two germline ends. This chain's CDR3 is CASSQGPQKYGYTF. The CDR3 region has the DNA TGCGCCAGCAGCCAAGGCCCACAGAAGTATGGCTACACCTTC.

The DNA of the CDR3 is TGTGCCAGTATCGAGACTCACAGGGCCCAGCTGAGGATTGAAAAACTGTTTTTT. Translation gives CASIETHRAQLRIEKLFF. The gene calls are TRBV19 and TRBJ1-4; a weak D match, TRBD1 (6 bases). In germline, CDR1 is LNHDA, CDR2 SQIVND (reference sequence). The V end lost 7 bases, the J end lost 7 bases, and 28 bases lay between the germline ends. The CDR3 spans 18 residues.

The rearrangement joins TRBV7-8 to TRBJ2-2; tentatively, D is TRBD1 or TRBD2 (5 bases each). The length of the CDR3 is 16 residues. Germline CDR1 is SGHVS and CDR2 is FQNEAQ. V was trimmed by 5 bases and J by 4 bases, leaving 17 bases between them. CDR3 protein: CASSLSRGAGTGELFF. DNA for the CDR3: TGTGCCAGCAGCCTTAGTCGAGGGGCGGGCACCGGGGAGCTGTTTTTT. Based on the CDR3 plus reference TRBV7-8 and TRBJ2-2, the full variable domain is GAGVSQSPRYKVAKRGQDVALRCDPISGHVSLFWYQQALGQGPEFLTYFQNEAQLDKSGLPSDRFFAERPEGSVSTLKIQRTQQEDSAVYLCASSLSRGAGTGELFFGEGSRLTVL.

The chain uses TRBV1 and TRBJ2-2; the table's D gene call, TRBD1, was not cross checked with the DNA. TRBV1 is a listed pseudogene. The CDR3 is 14 amino acids. The CDR3: CTSSRTDRARELFF. In DNA form, the CDR3 reads TGCACCAGCAGCCGCACAGACAGGGCCCGGGAGCTGTTTTTT.

This chain joins TRBV27 and TRBJ2-3, with D possibly TRBD1 on 7 matching bases. The CDR3 has 16 residues. The V gene lost 5 bases and the J gene lost 2 bases, with 17 bases spanning the gap. CDR1 is MNHEY and CDR2 is SMNVEV in the germline V gene (reference sequence). The CDR3 reads CASSGGTVRDTDTQYF. The CDR3 DNA is TGTGCCAGCAGTGGGGGGACAGTTAGGGACACAGATACGCAGTATTTT.

The CDR3 bases are TGTGCCAGCAGTGACGGGACAGGGCCCTACAATGAGCAGTTCTTC. Translated: CASSDGTGPYNEQFF. The chain carries TRBV6-1 and TRBJ2-1, with 9 nucleotides matching TRBD1. Germline assignment: CDR1 MNHNS and CDR2 SASEGT. This CDR3 contains 15 residues. The ends lost 3 bases at V and 2 bases at J; junction bases unmatched: 2.

The chain carries TRBV27 and TRBJ1-1, with TRBD1 as a possible D gene (6 bases). V was cut by 4 bases and J by 4 bases, with 16 bases left in between. This CDR3 contains 15 residues. Per the germline V gene, CDR1 is MNHEY and CDR2 is SMNVEV (reference sequence). CDR3 sequence: CASSSDPLGGTEAFF. In DNA form, the CDR3 reads TGTGCCAGCAGTTCCGACCCCTTAGGGGGCACTGAAGCTTTCTTT.

The V gene is TRBV14, the J gene TRBJ2-6, with TRBD1 matching 7 bases. Trimming removed 4 bases from V and 2 bases from J; junction bases left unmatched: 8. Per the germline V gene, CDR1 is SGHDN and CDR2 is FVKESK. The CDR3 totals 17 residues. The CDR3 sequence is CASSPSTGTTGANVLTF. Written as DNA, the CDR3 is TGTGCCAGCAGCCCTTCGACAGGGACCACTGGGGCCAACGTCCTGACTTTC.

This sequence joins TRBV5-5 and TRBJ2-7; D unclear. The germline V gene has CDR1 SGHKS and CDR2 YYEKEE (reference sequence). The CDR3 spans 14 residues. Trimming shortened V by 0 bases and J by 0 bases, and 7 bases separated the two germline ends. CDR3 DNA sequence: TGTGCCAGCAGCTTGGACAGTGGCTCCTACGAGCAGTACTTC. It translates to CASSLDSGSYEQYF.

This CDR3 reads CASSEVPDTGELFF. The CDR3 DNA sequence: TGTGCCAGCAGTGAAGTACCGGACACCGGGGAGCTGTTTTTT. This sequence joins TRBV6-1 and TRBJ2-2; D call uncertain. The CDR3 runs to 14 residues. The germline V gene has CDR1 MNHNS and CDR2 SASEGT. V lost 1 base to trimming and J lost 3 bases, with 6 bases between them.

This clone was recorded once. The rearrangement links TRBV6-5 to TRBJ2-1; a possible D gene is TRBD1 (6 bases). The germline V and J ends were trimmed by 3 bases and 0 bases, with 12 bases remaining between them. The CDR3 contains 16 residues. From germline, CDR1 is MNHEY and CDR2 SVGAGI. CDR3: CASSYKGGSSYNEQFF. The CDR3 DNA reads TGTGCCAGCAGTTATAAAGGGGGTAGCTCCTACAATGAGCAGTTCTTC.

The J gene is TRBJ2-2, the V gene TRBV7-9, with TRBD1 identical over 8 bases. The CDR3 spans 19 residues. Germline V CDR1 and CDR2: SEHNR, FQNEAQ (reference sequence). The trim removed 0 bases at V and 1 base at J, leaving 10 bases unmatched. The CDR3 sequence: CASSLAFVRGQGNTGELFF. Written as DNA, the CDR3 is TGTGCCAGCAGCTTAGCATTCGTTCGAGGACAGGGGAACACCGGGGAGCTGTTTTTT.

This clone was counted only a few times. The rearrangement uses TRBV7-9 and TRBJ2-7; 8 positions match TRBD1. The J segment lost 6 bases and the V segment lost 2 bases, leaving 6 bases of the junction unmatched. CDR1 is SEHNR and CDR2 is FQNEAQ in the germline V gene (reference sequence). The CDR3 runs 14 residues. The CDR3 DNA follows: TGTGCCAGCAGCTTACCAGGGGGCGCGGGCGAGCAGTACTTC. It specifies CASSLPGGAGEQYF.

The chain is built from TRBV28 and TRBJ2-7; 9 bases match TRBD2. The trim removed 8 bases at V and 2 bases at J, leaving 22 bases unmatched. The V gene's germline CDR1 is MDHEN and CDR2 SYDVKM. The CDR3 consists of 19 residues. The CDR3 sequence: CASCNNGGRAGGVPYEQYF. In nucleotides, the CDR3 is TGTGCCAGCTGTAATAATGGCGGGAGGGCGGGGGGAGTGCCCTACGAGCAGTACTTC.

The chain couples TRBV6-5 to TRBJ1-1, with TRBD1 identical over 7 bases. Germline values: CDR1 MNHEY, CDR2 SVGAGI. The V gene end was trimmed by 4 bases and the J gene end by 0 bases; junction bases not matched to a gene: 5. This CDR3 is 15 amino acids long. The CDR3 here is CASSSGQLMNTEAFF. The DNA for the CDR3 is TGTGCCAGCAGTTCGGGACAGCTGATGAACACTGAAGCTTTCTTT.